The 6 T cell receptor beta chains below come from one sample, sequenced in a study of cytomegalovirus exposure and HLA in healthy donors. Primers included in the PCR were 60 Vbeta and 13 Jbeta primers. TCRdb's copy holds only in-frame clones and misses some; the assay was immunoSEQ multiplex PCR. The repertoire has over 80,000 clones, over 75% of them found once; the top ten carry 4.5% to 6.5%. The sequencing sample was made of PBMCs. The receptors derive from a man aged 35 to 55 in good health and CMV-seropositive.

Regarding this clone: The germline gene is not matched at one end of the junction; a read error may be the cause. The chain carries TRBV5-4 and TRBJ2-3; TRBD2 matches 9 bases. Per the germline V gene, CDR1 is SGHNT and CDR2 is YYREEE (reference sequence). The CDR3 totals 16 residues. DNA of the CDR3: TGTGCTAGCAGCCGTGAGAACCTAGCGGGGAGGGATACGCAGTATTTT. Translation gives CASSRENLAGRDTQYF.

This clone was observed a handful of times. This chain links TRBV6-1 with TRBJ2-3; tentative D call: TRBD2 (6 bases). Germline V gene sequence: CDR1 MNHNS, CDR2 SASEGT. V lost 9 bases and J lost 0, with 10 bases in between. The CDR3 loop spans 13 amino acids. The CDR3 DNA reads TGTGCCAGGGCGGGACGGAGCACAGATACGCAGTATTTT. It specifies CARAGRSTDTQYF.

CDR3 region: CASSETSGSYEQYF. DNA for the CDR3: TGTGCCAGCAGTGAGACTAGCGGCTCCTACGAGCAGTACTTC. This chain links TRBV9 with TRBJ2-7, with 9 bases that match TRBD2. Trimming took 5 bases from V and 0 from J; bases not matched to a gene: 3. The CDR3 consists of 14 residues. Germline V lookup: CDR1 SGDLS, CDR2 YYNGEE.

This clone has just a few counts. The rearrangement links TRBV6-5 to TRBJ2-3; D perhaps matches TRBD1 (6 bases). This CDR3 is built from 14 residues. V lost 5 bases and J 3 bases, leaving 12 bases between the germline ends. Germline values: CDR1 MNHEY, CDR2 SVGAGI. DNA for the CDR3: TGTGCCAGCAGTCTCAGGACAGTAACAGATACGCAGTATTTT. Protein product: CASSLRTVTDTQYF.

The table lists this clone with a few counts. This chain joins TRBV7-9 and TRBJ2-1, with D possibly matching TRBD1 (6 bases). V gave up 0 bases and J gave up 6 bases, with 12 bases separating them. This CDR3 contains 15 residues. Germline V gives CDR1 SEHNR, CDR2 FQNEAQ (reference sequence). CDR3 in amino acids: CASSLAEVGGNEQFF. The DNA for the CDR3 is TGTGCCAGCAGCTTAGCGGAGGTAGGGGGCAATGAGCAGTTCTTC.

This sequence joins TRBV30 and TRBJ2-3, with 9 bases that match TRBD2. Germline lookup yields CDR1 GTSNPN and CDR2 SVGIG (reference sequence). This CDR3 comprises 14 residues. Trimming removed 6 bases from V and 0 bases from J; junction bases left unmatched: 4. CDR3 loop: CACGTSTSTDTQYF. The DNA for the CDR3 is TGTGCCTGTGGGACTAGCACTAGCACAGATACGCAGTATTTT.